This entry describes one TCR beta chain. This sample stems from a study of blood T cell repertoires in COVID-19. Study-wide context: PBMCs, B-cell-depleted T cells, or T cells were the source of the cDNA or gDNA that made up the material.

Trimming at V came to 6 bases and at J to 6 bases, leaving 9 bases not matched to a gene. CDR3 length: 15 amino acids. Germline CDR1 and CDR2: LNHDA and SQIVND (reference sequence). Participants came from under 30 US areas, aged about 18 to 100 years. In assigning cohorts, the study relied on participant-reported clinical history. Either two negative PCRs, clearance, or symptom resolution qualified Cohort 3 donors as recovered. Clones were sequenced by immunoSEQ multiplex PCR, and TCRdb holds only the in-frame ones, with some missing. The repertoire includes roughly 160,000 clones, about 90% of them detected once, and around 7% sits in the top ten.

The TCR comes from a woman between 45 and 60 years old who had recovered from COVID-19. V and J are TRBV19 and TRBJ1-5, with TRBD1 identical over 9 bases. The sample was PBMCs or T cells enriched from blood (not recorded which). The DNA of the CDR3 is TGTGCCAGTAGAAAAAGGACAGGGGACTTTCAGCCCCAGCATTTT. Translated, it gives CASRKRTGDFQPQHF. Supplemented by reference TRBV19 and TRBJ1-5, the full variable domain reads DGGITQSPKYLFRKEGQNVTLSCEQNLNHDAMYWYRQDPGQGLRLIYYSQIVNDFQKGDIAEGYSVSREKKESFPLTVTSAQKNPTAFYLCASRKRTGDFQPQHFGDGTRLSIL.